This TCR beta chain was retrieved from a study of Ad26.COV2.S vaccination and SARS-CoV-2 variants. Turning to the study itself: It was the COV1001 Ad26.COV2.S trial arm that included the donor. In the study, Ad26.COV2.S was injected intramuscularly once, or twice 56 days apart. Study-level results: Quantification of TCR breadth and depth may have yielded underestimates of total T cell responses. Compared with placebo recipients, vaccine recipients had higher spike-specific TCR breadth.

The treatment is: roughly 19 received Ad26.COV2.S at low or high dose, single or two shots; 5 received placebo; per-sample allocation not given. It was on day 63 after the first vaccine or placebo injection that samples were taken. The table came from immunoSEQ multiplex PCR; TCRdb's copy has only in-frame clones and leaves some out. Altogether roughly 250,000 clones are present, around 85% being singletons, with the ten largest covering less than 3%. Worth noting for this clone: Its target is unknown.

This specimen consisted of peripheral blood, obtained in a trial of Ad26.COV2.S vaccine versus placebo. The source of this sequence is a person aged 18-60 years who received the Ad26.COV2.S COVID-19 vaccine or a placebo.

CDR3 residues: CASKLSTVNTGELFF. The DNA for the CDR3 is TGTGCCAGCAAGCTTTCCACGGTGAACACCGGGGAGCTGTTTTTT. This rearrangement joins TRBV7-9 to TRBJ2-2, with D hard to call. Trimming removed 7 bases from V and 1 base from J, with 13 bases in between. This CDR3 comprises 15 residues. Germline CDR1 and CDR2: SEHNR and FQNEAQ (reference sequence).